This TCR beta chain was documented in a study of cytomegalovirus exposure and HLA in healthy donors. The study ran its PCR with 60 Vbeta and 13 Jbeta primers. Method: immunoSEQ multiplex PCR; TCRdb's copy keeps in-frame clones and lacks some. Here the sample spans almost 95,000 clones, 50% to 80% being singletons. Germline V lookup: CDR1 SGHTA, CDR2 FQGNSA. Between the trimmed V and J ends, which lost 5 bases and 0 bases, there was a span of 14 bases. The CDR3 totals 15 residues. Study observations and caveats: A prior analysis recorded that most TCR beta V segments were productive about 87% or about 30% of the time.

As for this clone: What it recognizes is unknown.

Sample: PBMCs. This receptor was taken from a man aged 25 to 45 in good health and CMV-seronegative. This chain uses TRBV7-2 with TRBJ2-7, with a tentative D call TRBD2 (6 bases). This chain's CDR3 is CASSPLASSSYEQYF. CDR3 sequence (DNA): TGTGCCAGCAGCCCTCTAGCGAGTAGCTCCTACGAGCAGTACTTC.